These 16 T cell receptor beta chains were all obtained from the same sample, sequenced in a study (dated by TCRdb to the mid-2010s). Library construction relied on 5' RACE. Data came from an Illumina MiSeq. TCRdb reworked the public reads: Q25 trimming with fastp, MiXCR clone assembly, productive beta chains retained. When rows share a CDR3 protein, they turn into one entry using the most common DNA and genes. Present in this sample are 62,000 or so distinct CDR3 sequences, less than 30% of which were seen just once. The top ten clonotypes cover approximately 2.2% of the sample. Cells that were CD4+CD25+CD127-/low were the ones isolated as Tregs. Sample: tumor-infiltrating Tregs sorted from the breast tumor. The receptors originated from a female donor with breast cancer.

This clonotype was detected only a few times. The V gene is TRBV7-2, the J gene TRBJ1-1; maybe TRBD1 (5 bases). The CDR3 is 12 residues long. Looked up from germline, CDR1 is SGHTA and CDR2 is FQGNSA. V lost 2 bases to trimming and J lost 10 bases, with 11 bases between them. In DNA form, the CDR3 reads TGTGCCAGCAGCTTATCAGCGGGGGTAGCTTTCTTT. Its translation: CASSLSAGVAFF.

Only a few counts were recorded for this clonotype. The CDR3 DNA reads as TGCAGTGCTAGAGACCCCACAGCATCTAGCACAGATACGCAGTATTTT. Translation: CSARDPTASSTDTQYF. This sequence joins TRBV20-1 and TRBJ2-3; D uncertain. The V gene lost 0 bases and the J gene lost 0 bases, with 13 bases spanning the gap. Germline values: CDR1 DFQATT, CDR2 SNEGSKA (reference sequence). The CDR3 extends over 16 amino acids.

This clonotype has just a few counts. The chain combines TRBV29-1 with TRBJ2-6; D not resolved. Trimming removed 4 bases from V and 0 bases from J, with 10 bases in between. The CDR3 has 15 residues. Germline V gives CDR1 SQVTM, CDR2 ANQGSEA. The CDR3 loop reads CSVGQASSGANVLTF. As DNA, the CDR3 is TGCAGCGTTGGGCAGGCTAGCTCTGGGGCCAACGTCCTGACTTTC.

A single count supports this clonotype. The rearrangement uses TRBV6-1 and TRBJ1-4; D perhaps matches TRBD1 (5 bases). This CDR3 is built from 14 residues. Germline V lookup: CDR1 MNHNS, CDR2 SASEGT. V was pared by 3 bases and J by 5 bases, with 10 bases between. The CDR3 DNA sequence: TGTGCCAGCAGTGAGGGGACCCCGAATGAAAAACTGTTTTTT. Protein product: CASSEGTPNEKLFF.

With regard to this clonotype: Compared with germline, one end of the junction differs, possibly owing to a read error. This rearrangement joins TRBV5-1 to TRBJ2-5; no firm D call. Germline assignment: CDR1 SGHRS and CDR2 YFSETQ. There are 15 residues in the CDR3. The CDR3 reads CAGSLSGVNQETQYF. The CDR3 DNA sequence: TGCGCCGGCAGCTTAAGTGGGGTGAATCAAGAGACCCAGTACTTC.

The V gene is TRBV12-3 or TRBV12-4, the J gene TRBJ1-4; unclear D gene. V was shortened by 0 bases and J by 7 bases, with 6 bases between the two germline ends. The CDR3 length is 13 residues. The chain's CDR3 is CASSLAEVEKLFF. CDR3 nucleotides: TGTGCCAGCAGTTTAGCAGAAGTTGAAAAACTGTTTTTT.

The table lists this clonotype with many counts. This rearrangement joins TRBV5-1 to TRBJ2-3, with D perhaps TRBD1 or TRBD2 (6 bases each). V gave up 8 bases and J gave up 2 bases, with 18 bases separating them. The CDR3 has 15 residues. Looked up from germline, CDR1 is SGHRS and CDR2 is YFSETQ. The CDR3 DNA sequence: TGCGCCAGTCAGAGGGGGGACCCACTCACAGATACGCAGTATTTT. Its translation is CASQRGDPLTDTQYF.

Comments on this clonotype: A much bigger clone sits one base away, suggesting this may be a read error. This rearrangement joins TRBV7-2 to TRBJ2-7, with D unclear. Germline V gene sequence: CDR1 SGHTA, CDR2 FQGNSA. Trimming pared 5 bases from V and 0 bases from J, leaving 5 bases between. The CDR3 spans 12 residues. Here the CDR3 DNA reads TGTGCCAGCAGCCGAGTCTCCTACGAGCAGTACTTC. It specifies CASSRVSYEQYF.

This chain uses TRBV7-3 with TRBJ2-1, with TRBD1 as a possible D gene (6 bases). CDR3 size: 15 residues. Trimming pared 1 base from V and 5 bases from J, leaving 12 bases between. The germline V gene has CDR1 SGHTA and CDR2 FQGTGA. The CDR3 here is CASSLSQGKDNEQFF. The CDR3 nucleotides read TGTGCCAGCAGCTTAAGCCAGGGGAAGGACAATGAGCAGTTCTTC.

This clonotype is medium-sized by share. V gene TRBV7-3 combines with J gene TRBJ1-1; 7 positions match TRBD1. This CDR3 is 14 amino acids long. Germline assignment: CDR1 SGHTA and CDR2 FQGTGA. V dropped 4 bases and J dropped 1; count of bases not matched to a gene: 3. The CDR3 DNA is TGTGCCAGCAGCTCTCAGGGGGGGAACACTGAAGCTTTCTTT. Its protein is CASSSQGGNTEAFF.

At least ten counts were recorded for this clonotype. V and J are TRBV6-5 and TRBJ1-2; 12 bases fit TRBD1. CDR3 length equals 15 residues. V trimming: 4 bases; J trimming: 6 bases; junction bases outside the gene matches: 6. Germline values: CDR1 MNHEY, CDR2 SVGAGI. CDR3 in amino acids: CASSSTGTGGNGYTF. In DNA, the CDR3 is TGTGCCAGCAGTTCCACCGGGACAGGGGGCAATGGCTACACCTTC.

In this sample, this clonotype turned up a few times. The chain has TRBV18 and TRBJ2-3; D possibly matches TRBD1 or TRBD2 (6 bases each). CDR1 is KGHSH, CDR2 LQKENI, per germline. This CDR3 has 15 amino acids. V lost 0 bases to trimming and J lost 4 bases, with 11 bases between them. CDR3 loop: CASSPPSGEADTQYF. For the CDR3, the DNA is TGTGCCAGCTCACCACCGTCAGGGGAGGCAGATACGCAGTATTTT.

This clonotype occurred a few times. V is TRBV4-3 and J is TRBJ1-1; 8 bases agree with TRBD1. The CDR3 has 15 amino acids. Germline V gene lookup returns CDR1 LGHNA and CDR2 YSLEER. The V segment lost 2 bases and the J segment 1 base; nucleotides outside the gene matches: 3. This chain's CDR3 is CASSQQDRANTEAFF. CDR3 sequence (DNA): TGCGCCAGCAGCCAACAGGACAGGGCGAACACTGAAGCTTTCTTT.

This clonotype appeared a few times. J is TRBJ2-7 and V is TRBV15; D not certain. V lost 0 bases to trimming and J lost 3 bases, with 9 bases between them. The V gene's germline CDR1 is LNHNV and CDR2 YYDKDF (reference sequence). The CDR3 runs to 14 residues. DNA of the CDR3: TGTGCCACCAGCAGAGATCGACTTTACTACGAGCAGTACTTC. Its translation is CATSRDRLYYEQYF.

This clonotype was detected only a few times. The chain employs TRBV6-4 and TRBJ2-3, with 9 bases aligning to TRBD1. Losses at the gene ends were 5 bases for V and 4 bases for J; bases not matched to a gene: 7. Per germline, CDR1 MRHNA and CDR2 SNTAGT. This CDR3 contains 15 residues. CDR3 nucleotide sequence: TGTGCCAGCAGTCCCGGGACAGGGAGGGCAGATACGCAGTATTTT. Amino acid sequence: CASSPGTGRADTQYF.

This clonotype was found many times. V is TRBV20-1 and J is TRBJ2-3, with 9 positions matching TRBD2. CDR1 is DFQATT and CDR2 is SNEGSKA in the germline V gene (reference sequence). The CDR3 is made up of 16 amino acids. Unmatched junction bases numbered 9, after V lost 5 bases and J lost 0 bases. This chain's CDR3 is CSALLAGWPSTDTQYF. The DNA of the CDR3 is TGCAGTGCTTTACTAGCGGGCTGGCCCAGCACAGATACGCAGTATTTT.